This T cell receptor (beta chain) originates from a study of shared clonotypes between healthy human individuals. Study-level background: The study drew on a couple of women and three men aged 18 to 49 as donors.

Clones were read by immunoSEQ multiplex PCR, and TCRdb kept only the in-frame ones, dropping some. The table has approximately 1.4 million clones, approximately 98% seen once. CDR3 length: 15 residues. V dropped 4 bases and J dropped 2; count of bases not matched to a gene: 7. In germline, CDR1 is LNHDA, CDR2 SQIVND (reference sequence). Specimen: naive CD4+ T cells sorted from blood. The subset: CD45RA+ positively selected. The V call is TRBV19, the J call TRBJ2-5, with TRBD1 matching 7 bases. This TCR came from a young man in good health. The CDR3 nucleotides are TGTGCCAGTAGTACGTTACAGGGGACACAAGAGACCCAGTACTTC. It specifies CASSTLQGTQETQYF.